This TCR beta chain stems from a study of OX40 agonist ivuxolimab in advanced cancers. Study overall: A male proportion of 70% to 90% was recorded, with mean age around 62 years and range roughly 20 to 90. Earlier treatment with anti-PD-1, anti-PD-L1 or anti-CTLA-4 was permitted, and 30% to 40% had received some.

The CDR3 covers 16 residues. The V gene's germline CDR1 is SGHAT and CDR2 FQNNGV. Trimming stripped 8 bases from V and 1 base from J, with 20 bases between. Here immunoSEQ multiplex PCR was the method, and the copy in TCRdb shows in-frame clones only, minus some. Among around 100,000 clones listed, approximately 90% were seen once. This TCR was recovered from an adult with an advanced solid tumor such as melanoma, head and neck, liver or kidney cancer. The sample in question was CD4+ or CD8+ T cells sorted from blood, obtained in a trial of the OX40 agonist ivuxolimab. This chain uses TRBV11-2 with TRBJ1-1, with a tentative D call TRBD1 (6 bases). CDR3 residues: CASSSQGIRRNTEAFF. CDR3 bases: TGTGCCAGCTCCAGCCAGGGGATTCGAAGGAACACTGAAGCTTTCTTT.